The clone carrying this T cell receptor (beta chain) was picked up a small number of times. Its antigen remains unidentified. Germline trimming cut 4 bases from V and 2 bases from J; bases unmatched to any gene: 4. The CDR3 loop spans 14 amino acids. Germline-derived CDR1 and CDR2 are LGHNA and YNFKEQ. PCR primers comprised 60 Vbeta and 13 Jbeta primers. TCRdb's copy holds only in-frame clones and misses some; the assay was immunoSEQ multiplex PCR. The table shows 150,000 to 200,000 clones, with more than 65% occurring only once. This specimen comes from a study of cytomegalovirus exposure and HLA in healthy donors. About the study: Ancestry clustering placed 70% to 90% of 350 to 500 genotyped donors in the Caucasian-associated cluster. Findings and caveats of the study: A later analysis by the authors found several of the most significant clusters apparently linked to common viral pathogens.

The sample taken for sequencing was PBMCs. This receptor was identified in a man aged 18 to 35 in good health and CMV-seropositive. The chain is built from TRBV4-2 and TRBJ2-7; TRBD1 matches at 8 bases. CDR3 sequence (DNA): TGTGCCAGCAGCCTAGGACAGGGCGCCTACGAGCAGTACTTC. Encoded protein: CASSLGQGAYEQYF.